This is a list of T cell receptor beta chains from one sample in a study of blood T cell repertoires in COVID-19. The data were produced by immunoSEQ multiplex PCR, yet TCRdb's version contains in-frame clones alone and is incomplete. Of around 140,000 clones listed, approximately 87% are singletons. The specimen was PBMCs or T cells enriched from blood (not recorded which). These receptors were taken from a man in his fifties in a cohort exposed to, infected with or recovered from COVID-19 (not recorded which). Both conserved end residues are part of each CDR3. D genes are given only for firm matches. Clone size, where shown, is once, few, many, or a class for clones that have expanded.

d_call clone_size j_call v_call cdr3_nt cdr3_aa
TRBD2 - TRBJ2-2 TRBV4-1 TGCGCCAGCAGCCAAGATGTGACTAGCGCCGGGGAGCTGTTTTTT CASSQDVTSAGELFF
TRBD2 - TRBJ2-7 TRBV6-5 TGTGCCGCCCACGAAGCGGGAGAGGGCTACGAGCAGTACTTC CAAHEAGEGYEQYF
TRBD1 - TRBJ2-7 TRBV5-6 TGTGCCAGCAGCTTGGTGACAGGGGGAACCTACGAGCAGTACTTC CASSLVTGGTYEQYF
TRBD2 - TRBJ2-3 TRBV6-5 TGTGCCAGCAGACGTAGCGGGGGGCGCACAGATACGCAGTATTTT CASRRSGGRTDTQYF
TRBD2 - TRBJ2-5 TRBV20-1 TGCAGTGCTAGTAAGGCTAGCGGGACTCAAGAGACCCAGTACTTC CSASKASGTQETQYF
- - TRBJ2-5 TRBV3-1/TRBV3-2 TGTGCCAGCAGCCAAGGTGAGGCGTGGCAAGAGACCCAGTACTTC CASSQGEAWQETQYF
- many TRBJ1-4 TRBV5-5 TGTGCCAGCAGCCTAGGGGATGATCGGTATGAAAAACTGTTTTTT CASSLGDDRYEKLFF
TRBD1 - TRBJ1-5 TRBV30 TGTGCCTGGAGCCGTGGACAGGGTGAGCAGCCCCAGCATTTT CAWSRGQGEQPQHF
- few TRBJ2-1 TRBV21-1 TGTGCCAGCAGTCTGACAGGCTCCTACAATGAGCAGTTCTTC CASSLTGSYNEQFF
- - TRBJ2-3 TRBV30 TGTGCCTGGAGTGTACGTTCTAGCGTCACAGATACGCAGTATTTT CAWSVRSSVTDTQYF
TRBD1 - TRBJ1-5 TRBV27 TGTGCCAGCAGTTTATCTCTGGGACAGGGGGGTTGGGGCAATCAGCCCCAGCATTTT CASSLSLGQGGWGNQPQHF
TRBD2 - TRBJ2-1 TRBV28 TGTGCCAGCAGTTTCCAGGGACTAGCGGGATTCAACAATGAGCAGTTCTTC CASSFQGLAGFNNEQFF
- - TRBJ2-3 TRBV10-3 TGTGCCATGTCGACAGGACATACAGATACGCAGTATTTT CAMSTGHTDTQYF
TRBD1 - TRBJ1-6 TRBV27 TGTGCCAGCAGTTTTCAGGGGGCGGGGACACCCCTCCACTTT CASSFQGAGTPLHF
- - TRBJ1-1 TRBV5-1 TGCGCCAGCAGCTTTCGGGAGAACACTGAAGCTTTCTTT CASSFRENTEAFF
- - TRBJ2-7 TRBV7-2 TGTGCCAGCAGCCCACATGGTGGGGCCTTAGGGTACGAGCAGTACTTC CASSPHGGALGYEQYF
- - TRBJ2-3 TRBV27 TGTGCCAGCAGCTTCCGGGGGGCGGGTACAGATACGCAGTATTTT CASSFRGAGTDTQYF
- few TRBJ1-2 TRBV19 TGTGCCAGTAGTCCCCCCCTTGGGACATTCCTCAATGGCTACACCTTC CASSPPLGTFLNGYTF
TRBD1 - TRBJ1-1 TRBV28 TGTGCCAGCAGTACCGGACAGGGCTCTGAAGCTTTCTTT CASSTGQGSEAFF
- - TRBJ2-5 TRBV2 TGTGCCAGCAGTGAGGTGCGACTGTGGGAGACCCAGTACTTC CASSEVRLWETQYF
TRBD1 - TRBJ2-7 TRBV28 TGTGCCAGCAGGACGGGACAGGGTGTCTACGAGCAGTACTTC CASRTGQGVYEQYF
- once TRBJ1-6 TRBV4-1 TGCGCCAGCAGCCGGGGGGACCAGGGCGGATCACCCCTCCACTTT CASSRGDQGGSPLHF
TRBD2 few TRBJ2-3 TRBV14 TGTGCCAGCAGCCAAGAATACAGCGGGAGCTGGGATACGCAGTATTTT CASSQEYSGSWDTQYF
- few TRBJ1-2 TRBV6-2/TRBV6-3 TGTGCCAGCACCCCCCGGGGAGGCTACTATGGCTACACCTTC CASTPRGGYYGYTF
- once TRBJ1-1 TRBV28 TGTGCCAGCAGTTGGGCCGGGGGGAGGGACACTGAAGCTTTCTTT CASSWAGGRDTEAFF
- - TRBJ1-1 TRBV12-3/TRBV12-4 TGTGCCAGCAGGGGAGGTTGGGCCACTGAAGCTTTCTTT CASRGGWATEAFF
TRBD1 - TRBJ2-5 TRBV3-1/TRBV3-2 TGTGCCAGCAGCCCCGTAGGGACAGGGGTAGAGACCCAGTACTTC CASSPVGTGVETQYF
- few TRBJ1-4 TRBV21-1 TGTGCCAGCAGCAGGCAGAAGGGGGGACAGGGCCTTGACTCCTTTTTTAATGAAAAACTGTTTTTT CASSRQKGGQGLDSFFNEKLFF
- - TRBJ2-4 TRBV28 TGTGCCAGCAGTTATGGGGCATTAAGGAGTCAGTACTTC CASSYGALRSQYF
TRBD1 few TRBJ1-1 TRBV3-1/TRBV3-2 TGTGCCAGCAGCCAGTACACAGGGGCCACTGAAGCTTTCTTT CASSQYTGATEAFF
TRBD2 many TRBJ2-1 TRBV11-2 TGTGCCAGCAGCCAGCCCAATCTCAGGACTAGCGGGGCGTACAATGAGCAGTTCTTC CASSQPNLRTSGAYNEQFF
TRBD1 - TRBJ2-1 TRBV10-2 TGCGCCAGCCAGGGGGAATTCGGTGAGCAGTTCTTC CASQGEFGEQFF
TRBD2 once TRBJ2-7 TRBV19 TGTGCCAGTAGTCCCCGGGGGGGACCCTACGAGCAGTACTTC CASSPRGGPYEQYF
- - TRBJ2-1 TRBV27 TGTGCCAGCAGTCCCCCGGGAGAGGAGCAGTTCTTC CASSPPGEEQFF
TRBD2 - TRBJ2-7 TRBV5-1 TGCGCCAGCAGCCTACTAGCGGGAGGCACGGACGAGCAGTACTTC CASSLLAGGTDEQYF
- - TRBJ2-2 TRBV13 TGTGCCAGCAGCTCCCGGAGTGTCAGCGGGGAGCTGTTTTTT CASSSRSVSGELFF
TRBD1 - TRBJ1-1 TRBV7-2 TGTGCCAGCAGCCTGACAGGGGGCCAAGACTTGAACACTGAAGCTTTCTTT CASSLTGGQDLNTEAFF
- - TRBJ2-7 TRBV5-5 TGTGCCAGCAGCTCACAGGCAACCTACGAGCAGTACTTC CASSSQATYEQYF
TRBD1 - TRBJ2-6 TRBV5-6 TGTGCCAGCGCACAGGGGGGGGCCAACGTCCTGACTTTC CASAQGGANVLTF
- - TRBJ2-7 TRBV5-1 TGCGCCAGCAGCTTGGGGGGCCTAATGAGCTACGAGCAGTACTTC CASSLGGLMSYEQYF
- - TRBJ2-2 TRBV18 TGTGCCAGCTCACCTCTCGGCGCAGGGGCCACCGGGGAGCTGTTTTTT CASSPLGAGATGELFF
TRBD2 once TRBJ2-7 TRBV5-4 TGTGCCAGCAGCTTGGGCGGGGGGAAGTACGAGCAGTACTTC CASSLGGGKYEQYF
- - TRBJ1-1 TRBV7-9 TGTGCCAGCAGCATCCAGGTCAACACTGAAGCTTTCTTT CASSIQVNTEAFF
TRBD2 - TRBJ2-5 TRBV5-1 TGCGCCAGCAGCGGAGCGGGAGTGACGGAGACCCAGTACTTC CASSGAGVTETQYF
TRBD2 - TRBJ2-5 TRBV12-3/TRBV12-4 TGTGCCAGCAGTGGACTAGTCCCGGAGACCCAGTACTTC CASSGLVPETQYF
- - TRBJ2-2 TRBV6-5 TGTGCCAGCAGTTACACGACTAAAAACACCGGGGAGCTGTTTTTT CASSYTTKNTGELFF
- - TRBJ1-1 TRBV7-3 TGTGCCAGCAGCTTTTCAGAACAGAACACTGAAGCTTTCTTT CASSFSEQNTEAFF
TRBD1 few TRBJ2-5 TRBV29-1 TGCAGCGTCCTAACAGGGGAGAGCCAGTACTTC CSVLTGESQYF
- - TRBJ1-2 TRBV20-1 TGCAGTGCCGGCGCCGGGTATGGCTACACCTTC CSAGAGYGYTF
- - TRBJ1-5 TRBV28 TGTGCCAGCAGTTACTCGGGCAATCAGCCCCAGCATTTT CASSYSGNQPQHF
TRBD1 - TRBJ1-2 TRBV27 TGTGCCAGCAGTCCCGGGACAGGGGTCTATGGCTACACCTTC CASSPGTGVYGYTF
- - TRBJ1-6 TRBV10-2 TGCGCCAGCAGTGAAAGACTGGACTATAATTCACCCCTCCACTTT CASSERLDYNSPLHF